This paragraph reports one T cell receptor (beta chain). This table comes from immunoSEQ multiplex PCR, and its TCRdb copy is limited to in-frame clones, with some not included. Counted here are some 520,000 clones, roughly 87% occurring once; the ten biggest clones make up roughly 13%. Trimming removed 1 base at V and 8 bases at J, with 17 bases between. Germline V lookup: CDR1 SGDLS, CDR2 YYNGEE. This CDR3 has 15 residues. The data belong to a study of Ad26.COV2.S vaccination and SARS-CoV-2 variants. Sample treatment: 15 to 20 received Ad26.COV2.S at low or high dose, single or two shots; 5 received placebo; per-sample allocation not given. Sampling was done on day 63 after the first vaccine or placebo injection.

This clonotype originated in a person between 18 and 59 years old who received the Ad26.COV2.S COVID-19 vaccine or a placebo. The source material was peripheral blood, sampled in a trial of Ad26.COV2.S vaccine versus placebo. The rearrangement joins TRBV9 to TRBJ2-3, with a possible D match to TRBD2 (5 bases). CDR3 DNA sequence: TGTGCCAGCAGCGTAAACTCCGCTAGCTACGGTACGCAGTATTTT. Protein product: CASSVNSASYGTQYF. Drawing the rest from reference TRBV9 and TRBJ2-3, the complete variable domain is DSGVTQTPKHLITATGQRVTLRCSPRSGDLSVYWYQQSLDQGLQFLIQYYNGEERAKGNILERFSAQQFPDLHSELNLSSLELGDSALYFCASSVNSASYGTQYFGPGTRLTVL.